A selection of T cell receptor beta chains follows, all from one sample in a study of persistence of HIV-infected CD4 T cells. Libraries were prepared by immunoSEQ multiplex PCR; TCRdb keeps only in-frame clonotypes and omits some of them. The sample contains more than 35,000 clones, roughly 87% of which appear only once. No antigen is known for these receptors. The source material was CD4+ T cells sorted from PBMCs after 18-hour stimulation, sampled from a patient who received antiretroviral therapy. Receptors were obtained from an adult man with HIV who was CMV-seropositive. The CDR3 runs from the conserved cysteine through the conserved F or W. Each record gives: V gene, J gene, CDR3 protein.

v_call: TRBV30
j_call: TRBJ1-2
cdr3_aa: CAWSAGLFEGYGYTF

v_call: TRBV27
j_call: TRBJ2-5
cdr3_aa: CASSPSRGLAAQETQYF

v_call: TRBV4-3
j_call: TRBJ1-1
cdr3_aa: CASSQETGTEAFF

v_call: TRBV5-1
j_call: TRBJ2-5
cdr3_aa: CASSLDPAGSQETQYF

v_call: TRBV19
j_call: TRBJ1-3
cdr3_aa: CASSWGRGVGNTIYF

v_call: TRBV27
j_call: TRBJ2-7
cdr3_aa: CASSFRFSYEQYF

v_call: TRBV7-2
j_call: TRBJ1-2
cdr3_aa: CASSPELQGARGYTF

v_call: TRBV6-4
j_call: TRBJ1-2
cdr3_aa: CASSAGTNYGYTF

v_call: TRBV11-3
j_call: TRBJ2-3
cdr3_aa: CASSLGLAEITDTQYF

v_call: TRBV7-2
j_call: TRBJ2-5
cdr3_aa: CASSLLGLADYQETQYF

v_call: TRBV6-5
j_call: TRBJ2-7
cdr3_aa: CASSYIGQGRTEQYF

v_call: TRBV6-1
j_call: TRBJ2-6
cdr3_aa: CASSDEGAGANVLTF